Following are 6 T cell receptor beta chains from one sample sequenced in a study of regulatory T cells in long-lasting Graves disease. Time point meaning: newly diagnosed GD, antithyroid drugs for less than 3 months. From RNA extracted from PBMCs, the TCR library was made. For TCR beta, libraries came from iRepertoire HTBI primers and Arm-PCR of CDR3 regions. TCRdb re-called the multiplex PCR reads with MiXCR, one entry per CDR3 protein. Of about 530,000 distinct CDR3 sequences in the sample, 15% to 20% were seen once. These records were also assigned to another study, of T cells in Graves' hyperthyroidism and ophthalmopathy.

The source was peripheral blood mononuclear cells (PBMCs), collected at new diagnosis, from a patient treated with antithyroid drugs. The source is a woman aged 35-60 years with Graves disease.

This clonotype was detected a few times. The V call is TRBV19, the J call TRBJ1-1; possible D gene TRBD1, 6 bases. CDR3 length equals 15 residues. The germline gives CDR1 LNHDA, CDR2 SQIVND (reference sequence). Between the trimmed V and J ends, which lost 4 bases and 0 bases, there was a span of 12 bases. Written as DNA, the CDR3 is TGTGCCAGTAGTACGCAACAGGGCATGAACACTGAAGCTTTCTTT. Its protein product is CASSTQQGMNTEAFF.

A remark on this clonotype: Given a much more abundant clone one base away, this may be a read error. The V gene is TRBV3-1, the J gene TRBJ1-3; D not certain. CDR3 size: 16 residues. Per germline, CDR1 LGHDT and CDR2 YNNKEL (reference sequence). V lost 0 bases and J lost 5, with 14 bases in between. CDR3 bases: TGTGCCAGCAGCCAAGATCTAGGACTAGGACGAAACACCATATATTTT. Protein: CASSQDLGLGRNTIYF.

This clonotype was counted many times. This sequence joins TRBV5-1 and TRBJ2-3; possibly TRBD1 for D (5 bases). The V gene's germline CDR1 is SGHRS and CDR2 YFSETQ. The CDR3 contains 14 residues. V was clipped by 1 base and J by 5 bases, with 11 bases between them. This chain's CDR3 is CASSLRGTQDTQYF. CDR3 bases: TGCGCCAGCAGCTTGAGGGGTACCCAAGATACGCAGTATTTT.

This clonotype occurred many times. V is TRBV7-9 and J is TRBJ2-3; weak D call: TRBD2 (5 bases). CDR3 length: 15 amino acids. Looked up from germline, CDR1 is SEHNR and CDR2 is FQNEAQ (reference sequence). Trimming removed 2 bases from V and 4 bases from J, with 13 bases in between. CDR3 amino acids: CASSLRDWGADTQYF. The DNA for the CDR3 is TGTGCCAGCAGCTTACGTGATTGGGGAGCAGATACGCAGTATTTT. Using reference TRBV7-9 and TRBJ2-3 for the parts outside the CDR3, the full variable domain is DTGVSQNPRHKITKRGQNVTFRCDPISEHNRLYWYRQTLGQGPEFLTYFQNEAQLEKSRLLSDRFSAERPKGSFSTLEIQRTEQGDSAMYLCASSLRDWGADTQYFGPGTRLTVL.

In regard to this clonotype: Because it lacks the conserved phenylalanine or tryptophan at the end, this CDR3 is likely a read error. V is TRBV3-1 and J is TRBJ1-5; D gene unclear. V dropped 4 bases and J dropped 5 bases, with 15 bases sitting between them. Germline CDR1 is LGHDT and CDR2 is YNNKEL (reference sequence). This CDR3 has 15 residues. CDR3 DNA: TGTGCCAGCAGCCTCGGGCCGCCCGTGGATCAGCCCCAGCATTCT. This codes for CASSLGPPVDQPQHS.

CDR3 region: CASSLGTGVSEAFF. The CDR3 coding sequence is TGCGCCAGCAGCTTGGGGACAGGGGTCTCTGAAGCTTTCTTT. This chain joins TRBV5-1 and TRBJ1-1; 9 nucleotides line up with TRBD1. This CDR3 has 14 amino acids. V lost 0 bases to trimming and J lost 6 bases; unmatched junction nucleotides: 3. Germline assignment: CDR1 SGHRS and CDR2 YFSETQ.